Shown below are 12 T cell receptor beta chains from a single sample sequenced in a study of blood T cells in healthy people across ages. With a J-beta primer mix and a sample-barcoded 5' primer, a second PCR ran about 7 to 11 cycles. TCRdb processed the 5' RACE reads anew with MiXCR; each CDR3 protein has one entry. The sample records 1.5 million to 2 million distinct CDR3 sequences, roughly 30% being singletons. The sample consisted of blood. These receptors all come from a woman in her twenties or thirties in good health.

The V gene is TRBV9, the J gene TRBJ1-4; tentatively, D is TRBD1 (5 bases). CDR1 and CDR2 from the germline V gene are SGDLS and YYNGEE. Trimming left V 4 bases short and J 7 bases short, with 11 bases between. The CDR3 length is 13 residues. Here the CDR3 DNA reads TGTGCCAGCAGCACAGGACGGGGTGAAAAACTGTTTTTT. Translation: CASSTGRGEKLFF.

In DNA, the CDR3 is TGTGCCAGCAGCGCCTCTAGCGGGGGGGCAGGGTTGTTCTTC. Translated, it gives CASSASSGGAGLFF. This rearrangement joins TRBV7-3 to TRBJ2-1; TRBD2 aligns across 12 bases. Unmatched junction bases numbered 11, after V lost 5 bases and J lost 15 bases. From germline, CDR1 is SGHTA and CDR2 FQGTGA. CDR3 length: 14 residues.

The genes are TRBV6-5 and TRBJ2-1, with 7 nucleotides matching TRBD2. Germline loops: CDR1 MNHEY, CDR2 SVGAGI. After removal of 0 bases from V and 7 bases from J, the junction contained 15 bases not matched to a gene. The CDR3 contains 18 residues. The CDR3 protein is CASSYSYLGGGGANEQFF. Here the CDR3 DNA reads TGTGCCAGCAGTTACTCGTATCTGGGCGGGGGAGGGGCTAATGAGCAGTTCTTC.

This clonotype showed up just once. The gene calls are TRBV12-3 or TRBV12-4 and TRBJ1-2, with D unclear. The CDR3 contains 17 residues. Trimming shortened V by 0 bases and J by 1 base, and 15 bases separated the two germline ends. The CDR3, as DNA: TGTGCCAGCAGTTTAGCGCAGGTGCCGGCAAATAACTATGGCTACACCTTC. Translating it yields CASSLAQVPANNYGYTF.

The V gene is TRBV6-5, the J gene TRBJ2-1; 12 bases map to TRBD2. V gave up 6 bases and J gave up 7 bases; unmatched junction bases: 7. Germline V CDR1 and CDR2: MNHEY, SVGAGI. This CDR3 region has 15 residues. CDR3 sequence: CASRTLAGGDNEQFF. The DNA of the CDR3 is TGTGCCAGCAGGACCCTAGCGGGGGGGGATAATGAGCAGTTCTTC.

This chain uses TRBV30 with TRBJ2-5; D gene uncertain. The germline V and J ends were trimmed by 4 bases and 2 bases, with 5 bases remaining between them. The CDR3 extends over 11 amino acids. Germline V CDR1 and CDR2: GTSNPN, SVGIG (reference sequence). In DNA form, the CDR3 reads TGTGCCTGGACAAAACAAGAGACCCAGTACTTC. As protein: CAWTKQETQYF.

The V and J genes are TRBV6-1 and TRBJ1-5; D is unresolved. The germline CDR1 and CDR2 sequences are MNHNS and SASEGT. The CDR3 extends over 14 amino acids. V was clipped by 8 bases and J by 4 bases, with 15 bases between them. CDR3 loop: CASVSGRQNQPQHF. CDR3 coding DNA: TGTGCCAGCGTGTCCGGCAGGCAGAATCAGCCCCAGCATTTT.

The chain uses TRBV20-1 and TRBJ2-3; TRBD1 aligns across 8 bases. The CDR3 has 15 residues. The V and J ends lost 0 bases and 2 bases, in that order; junction bases with no gene match: 4. CDR1 is DFQATT and CDR2 is SNEGSKA in the germline V gene (reference sequence). The CDR3 spells CSARDGQGPTDTQYF. The CDR3, as DNA: TGCAGTGCTAGAGACGGACAGGGTCCCACAGATACGCAGTATTTT.

The J gene is TRBJ1-5, the V gene TRBV27; 7 nucleotides align to TRBD1. From germline, CDR1 is MNHEY and CDR2 SMNVEV (reference sequence). CDR3 length: 18 amino acids. J lost 2 bases, V lost 3 bases, and 13 bases had no gene match. Here the CDR3 DNA reads TGTGCCAGCAGTTTTTCAGGGGGTTTGGGGGTAGGCAATCAGCCCCAGCATTTT. Its protein product is CASSFSGGLGVGNQPQHF.

In DNA form, the CDR3 reads TGCAGTGCTAGAGATGAAGTAGCGGGAGATGCAGATACGCAGTATTTT. As protein: CSARDEVAGDADTQYF. The chain couples TRBV20-1 to TRBJ2-3, with TRBD2 matching 9 bases. Looked up from germline, CDR1 is DFQATT and CDR2 is SNEGSKA (reference sequence). The CDR3 extends over 16 amino acids. The trim removed 0 bases at V and 4 bases at J, leaving 8 bases unmatched.

With respect to this clonotype: One base away lies a much larger clone, so this may be a sequencing read error. V usage is TRBV5-1 and J usage is TRBJ2-3; perhaps TRBD2 as D (5 bases). Germline assignment: CDR1 SGHRS and CDR2 YFSETQ. The length of the CDR3 is 16 residues. The CDR3 DNA reads as TGCGCCAACAGCTCCTTAATGCCTCTAGCTTTGGATACGCAGTATTTT. Its translation: CANSSLMPLALDTQYF.

The chain carries TRBV29-1 and TRBJ1-2, with D possibly TRBD1 on 5 matching bases. Trimming pared 3 bases from V and 2 bases from J, leaving 13 bases between. The germline gives CDR1 SQVTM, CDR2 ANQGSEA. The length of the CDR3 is 14 residues. This CDR3 is CSVDPGRGNYGYTF. The CDR3 DNA sequence: TGCAGCGTTGATCCGGGTAGGGGAAACTATGGCTACACCTTC. The entire variable domain, with the rest obtained from reference TRBV29-1 and TRBJ1-2, is as follows: SAVISQKPSRDICQRGTSLTIQCQVDSQVTMMFWYRQQPGQSLTLIATANQGSEATYESGFVIDKFPISRPNLTFSTLTVSNMSPEDSSIYLCSVDPGRGNYGYTFGSGTRLTVV.